Given below is one T cell receptor (beta chain) in context. The target antigen is unknown. This sample was taken from a study of OX40 agonist ivuxolimab in advanced cancers. Overall study findings and caveats: Clonal expansion in partial responders at 0.1-3.0 mg/kg ranked among the lowest.

Sequencing was performed with immunoSEQ multiplex PCR; in TCRdb, only in-frame clones are kept and a portion is missing. Of roughly 62,000 clones listed, 80% to 90% are singletons. The CDR3 totals 16 residues. Germline-derived CDR1 and CDR2 are SGHRS and YFSETQ. Trimming left V 0 bases short and J 0 bases short, with 11 bases between. The chain joins TRBV5-1 to TRBJ2-3; D perhaps matches TRBD2 (6 bases). The specimen comprised CD4+ or CD8+ T cells sorted from blood, sampled in a trial of the OX40 agonist ivuxolimab. This sequence originates from an adult with an advanced solid tumor such as melanoma, head and neck, liver or kidney cancer. CDR3 nucleotides: TGCGCCAGCAGCTTGGGGTGGAGGGCTAGCACAGATACGCAGTATTTT. Protein product: CASSLGWRASTDTQYF.